The rows below give T cell receptor beta chains drawn from one sample of a study of identical twins. Each CDR3 protein gets one entry after TCRdb re-called the 5' RACE reads with MiXCR. The sample yields just under 550,000 distinct CDR3 sequences, around 15% seen once. Separately, the same data were catalogued under a study of yellow fever vaccine responses in identical twins.

Input material: CD4+ T cells sorted from blood. These receptor sequences come from a woman aged 18-29 years in good health. CDR3s leave out the opening cysteine and the closing phenylalanine or tryptophan.

ARLGQGQETQY	TRBV6-9	TRBJ2-5
SARVGVSPGELF	TRBV20-1	TRBJ2-2
ASSLVSAGAHNEQF	TRBV5-1	TRBJ2-1
AISSPESPTYNEQF	TRBV10-3	TRBJ2-1
ASSGISGRPSYEQY	TRBV27	TRBJ2-7
SAYSGSKSYEQY	TRBV20-1	TRBJ2-7
ASSSWVQETQY	TRBV7-6	TRBJ2-5
SASRDFWQETQY	TRBV20-1	TRBJ2-5
ASSSGMGYSYEQY	TRBV12-3/TRBV12-4	TRBJ2-7
ASQRTVVDTGELF	TRBV5-1	TRBJ2-2
ASSNPGPDRANTGELF	TRBV21-1	TRBJ2-2
ASSKDTSGGLRTGELF	TRBV5-1	TRBJ2-2
SARVTSGRALQETQY	TRBV20-1	TRBJ2-5
ASSLGSFSSGANVLT	TRBV12-3/TRBV12-4	TRBJ2-6
ASSEGEKAGVDTQY	TRBV10-1	TRBJ2-3
AISESVQGASYNEQF	TRBV10-3	TRBJ2-1
AIGESPKTEAF	TRBV10-3	TRBJ1-1
SALRKYTTGGLAGFNSYEQY	TRBV20-1	TRBJ2-7
ASSEGQGYEQY	TRBV10-1	TRBJ2-7
ATSDFRREGGTQY	TRBV24-1	TRBJ2-3
ASSYQVAVGTGELF	TRBV6-5	TRBJ2-2
SAETHSNTGELF	TRBV29-1	TRBJ2-2
ASSPLGSFVNTGELF	TRBV4-2	TRBJ2-2
ASSSEGIQETQY	TRBV2	TRBJ2-5
SVDLRGTDEQF	TRBV29-1	TRBJ2-1
AIRLASYNEQF	TRBV10-3	TRBJ2-1
ASSQASMGTTQY	TRBV3-1	TRBJ2-3
ASSGYIDTEAF	TRBV6-1	TRBJ1-1
AIRGSGLDTEAF	TRBV10-3	TRBJ1-1
ASSLSGGRLETQY	TRBV5-1	TRBJ2-5
ASSQVSTGPQH	TRBV3-1	TRBJ1-5
ASDPRTRTDTQY	TRBV7-9	TRBJ2-3
ASVGTSSYNEQF	TRBV7-9	TRBJ2-1
SVENGGVETQY	TRBV29-1	TRBJ2-5
SVEEGPPPDTQY	TRBV29-1	TRBJ2-3
ASSLSPSGITYEQY	TRBV27	TRBJ2-7